This TCR beta chain was sequenced in a study of cytomegalovirus exposure and HLA in healthy donors. Study information: Out of 398 genotyped donors, roughly 83% belonged to the Caucasian-associated ancestry cluster.

The CDR3 sequence is 14 residues long. Trimming removed 5 bases at V and 0 bases at J, with 11 bases between. The germline gives CDR1 SGHVS, CDR2 FQNEAQ. Study-wide findings and caveats: In vitro experiments confirmed that a few CMV-associated chains were specific for CMV antigens.

The PCR had 60 Vbeta and 13 Jbeta primers. Sequencing used immunoSEQ multiplex PCR; TCRdb keeps in-frame clones, though not all of them. The table lists 90,000 to 120,000 clones, around 77% of them singletons. This clone was recorded only once. Its antigen is not known. The source is a male donor in good health and CMV-seronegative. V usage is TRBV7-8 and J usage is TRBJ2-7; D may be TRBD1 (5 bases). The specimen sequenced was PBMCs. The CDR3 region is CASSTDSFSYEQYF. CDR3 nucleotides: TGTGCCAGCAGCACCGACAGCTTCTCCTACGAGCAGTACTTC. Full variable domain (remainder filled in from reference TRBV7-8 and TRBJ2-7): GAGVSQSPRYKVAKRGQDVALRCDPISGHVSLFWYQQALGQGPEFLTYFQNEAQLDKSGLPSDRFFAERPEGSVSTLKIQRTQQEDSAVYLCASSTDSFSYEQYFGPGTRLTVT.